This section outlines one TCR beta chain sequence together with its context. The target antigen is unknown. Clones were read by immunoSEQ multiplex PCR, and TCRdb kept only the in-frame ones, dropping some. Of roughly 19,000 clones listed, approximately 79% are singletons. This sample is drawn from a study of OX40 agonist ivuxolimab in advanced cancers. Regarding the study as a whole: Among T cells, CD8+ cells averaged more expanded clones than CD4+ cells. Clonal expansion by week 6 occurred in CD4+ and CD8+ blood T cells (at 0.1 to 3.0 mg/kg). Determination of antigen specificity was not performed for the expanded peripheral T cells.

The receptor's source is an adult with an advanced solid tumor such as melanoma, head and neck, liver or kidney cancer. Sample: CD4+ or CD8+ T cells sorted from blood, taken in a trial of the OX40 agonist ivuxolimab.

The CDR3 loop reads CASRDRGTDTQYF. The CDR3 coding sequence is TGTGCCAGTCGGGACAGGGGAACAGATACGCAGTATTTT. V usage is TRBV27 and J usage is TRBJ2-3; TRBD1 aligns across 10 bases. CDR1 MNHEY and CDR2 SMNVEV come from the germline V gene (reference sequence). The length of the CDR3 is 13 residues. V was pared by 9 bases and J by 3 bases, with 3 bases of the junction left unmatched.